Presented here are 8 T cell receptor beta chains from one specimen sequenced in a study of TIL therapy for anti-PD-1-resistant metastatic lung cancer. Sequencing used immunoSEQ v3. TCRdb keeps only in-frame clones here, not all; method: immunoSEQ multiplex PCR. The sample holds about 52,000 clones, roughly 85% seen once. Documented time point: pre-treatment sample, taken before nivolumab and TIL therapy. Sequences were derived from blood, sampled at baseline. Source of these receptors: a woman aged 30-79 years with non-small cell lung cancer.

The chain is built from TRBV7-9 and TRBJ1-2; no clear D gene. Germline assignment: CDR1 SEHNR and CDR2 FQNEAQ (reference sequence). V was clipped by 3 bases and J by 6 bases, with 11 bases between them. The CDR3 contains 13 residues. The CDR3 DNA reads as TGTGCCAGCAGCTTGTCGGGTCCGGATGGCTACACCTTC. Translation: CASSLSGPDGYTF. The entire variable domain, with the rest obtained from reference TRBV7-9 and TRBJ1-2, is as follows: DTGVSQNPRHKITKRGQNVTFRCDPISEHNRLYWYRQTLGQGPEFLTYFQNEAQLEKSRLLSDRFSAERPKGSFSTLEIQRTEQGDSAMYLCASSLSGPDGYTFGSGTRLTVV.

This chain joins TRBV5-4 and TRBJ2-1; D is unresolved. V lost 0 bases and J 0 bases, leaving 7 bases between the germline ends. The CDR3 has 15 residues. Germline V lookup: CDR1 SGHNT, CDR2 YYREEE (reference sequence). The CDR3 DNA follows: TGTGCCAGCAGCTTGGACTTGGGCTCCTACAATGAGCAGTTCTTC. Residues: CASSLDLGSYNEQFF.

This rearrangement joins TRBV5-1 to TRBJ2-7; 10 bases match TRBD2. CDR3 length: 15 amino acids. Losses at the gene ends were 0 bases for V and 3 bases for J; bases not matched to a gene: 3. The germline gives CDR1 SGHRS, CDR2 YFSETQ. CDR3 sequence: CASSLDTSGVYEQYF. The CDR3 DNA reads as TGCGCCAGCAGCTTGGATACTAGCGGGGTCTACGAGCAGTACTTC.

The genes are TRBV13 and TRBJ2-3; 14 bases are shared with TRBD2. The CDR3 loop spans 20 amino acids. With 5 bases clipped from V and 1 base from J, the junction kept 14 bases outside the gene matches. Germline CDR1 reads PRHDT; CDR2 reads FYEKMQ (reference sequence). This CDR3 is CASSAYLPGLAGAGTDTQYF. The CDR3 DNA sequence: TGTGCCAGCAGCGCGTATCTCCCGGGACTAGCGGGGGCCGGCACAGATACGCAGTATTTT. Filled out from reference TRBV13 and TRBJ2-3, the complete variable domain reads AAGVIQSPRHLIKEKRETATLKCYPIPRHDTVYWYQQGPGQDPQFLISFYEKMQSDKGSIPDRFSAQQFSDYHSELNMSSLELGDSALYFCASSAYLPGLAGAGTDTQYFGPGTRLTVL.

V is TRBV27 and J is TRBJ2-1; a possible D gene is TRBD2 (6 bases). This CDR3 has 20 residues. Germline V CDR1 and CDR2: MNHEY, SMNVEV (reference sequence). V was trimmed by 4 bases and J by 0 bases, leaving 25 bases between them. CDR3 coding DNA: TGTGCCAGCAGTTCCCTGGGCGGGACTGGGGAAAGAAGCTCCTACAATGAGCAGTTCTTC. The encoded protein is CASSSLGGTGERSSYNEQFF.

CDR3 in DNA: TGTGCCAGCAGCTTAGGGACCACAGCTAACTATGGCTACACCTTC. Protein sequence: CASSLGTTANYGYTF. The chain combines TRBV5-4 with TRBJ1-2; TRBD1 might be the D (5 bases). The V gene lost 2 bases and the J gene lost 0 bases, with 11 bases spanning the gap. The CDR3 spans 15 residues. Germline lookup yields CDR1 SGHNT and CDR2 YYREEE (reference sequence).

CDR3 in DNA: TGTGCCAGCAGCTTAGCACAGGACCGTGGCTACACCTTC. It translates to CASSLAQDRGYTF. The rearrangement joins TRBV7-8 to TRBJ1-2; TRBD1 is a possible D gene (5 bases). Germline V lookup: CDR1 SGHVS, CDR2 FQNEAQ. With 0 bases removed from V and 7 bases from J, the gap between germline ends came to 9 bases. CDR3 length: 13 residues.

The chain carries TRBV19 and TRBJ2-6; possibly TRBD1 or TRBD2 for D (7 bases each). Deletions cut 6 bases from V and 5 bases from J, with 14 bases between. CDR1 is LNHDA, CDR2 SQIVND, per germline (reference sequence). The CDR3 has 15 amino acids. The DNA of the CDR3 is TGTGCCAGTAGCAGGGGGGGACATCGGGCCAACGTCCTGACTTTC. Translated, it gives CASSRGGHRANVLTF.